This entry concerns a single T cell receptor (beta chain). Its antigen is still unknown. Other DNA sequences in the sample encode the same CDR3. Germline values: CDR1 SGDLS, CDR2 YYNGEE. This CDR3 has 15 residues. With 2 bases clipped from V and 8 bases from J, the junction kept 5 bases outside the gene matches. This specimen comes from a study of OX40 agonist ivuxolimab in advanced cancers. Across the whole study: Eligibility admitted prior anti-PD-1, anti-PD-L1 or anti-CTLA-4 therapy; about 42% had some. Findings and limits, study-wide: The study found among the lowest clonal expansion in partial responders at 0.1-3.0 mg/kg. Among T cells, CD8+ cells averaged more expanded clones than CD4+ cells.

Only in-frame clones appear in the TCRdb table, and some are missing; sequencing was by immunoSEQ multiplex PCR. The table includes some 98,000 clones, 93% detected once. The starting material was CD4+ or CD8+ T cells sorted from blood, obtained in a trial of the OX40 agonist ivuxolimab. The TCR comes from an adult with an advanced solid tumor such as melanoma, head and neck, liver or kidney cancer. The V call is TRBV9, the J call TRBJ2-1; the match to TRBD2 covers 12 bases. CDR3 nucleotide sequence: TGTGCCAGCAGCGTGACTAGCGGGAGTTTTCATGAGCAGTTCTTC. It specifies CASSVTSGSFHEQFF.